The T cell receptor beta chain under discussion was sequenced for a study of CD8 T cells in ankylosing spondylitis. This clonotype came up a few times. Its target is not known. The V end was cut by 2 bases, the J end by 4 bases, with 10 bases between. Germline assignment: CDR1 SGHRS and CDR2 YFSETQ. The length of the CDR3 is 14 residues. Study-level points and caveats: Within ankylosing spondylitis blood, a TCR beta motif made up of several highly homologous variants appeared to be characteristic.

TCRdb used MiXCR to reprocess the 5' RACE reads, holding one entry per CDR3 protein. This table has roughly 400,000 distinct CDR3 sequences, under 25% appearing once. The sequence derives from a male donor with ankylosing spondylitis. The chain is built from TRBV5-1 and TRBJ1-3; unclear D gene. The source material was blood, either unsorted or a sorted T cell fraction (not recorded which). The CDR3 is CASSFDQPGNTIYF. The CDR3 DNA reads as TGCGCCAGCAGCTTCGACCAACCCGGAAACACCATATATTTT. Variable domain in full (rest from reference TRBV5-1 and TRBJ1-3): KAGVTQTPRYLIKTRGQQVTLSCSPISGHRSVSWYQQTPGQGLQFLFEYFSETQRNKGNFPGRFSGRQFSNSRSEMNVSTLELGDSALYLCASSFDQPGNTIYFGEGSWLTVV.